One T cell receptor beta chain is described in this entry. Its antigen is not yet known. Base qualities are not provided; no much larger clone lies one nucleotide away. This sample is drawn from a study of T cell responses to AZD1222 COVID-19 vaccine (dated by TCRdb to 2020 to 2023). Regarding the study in general: TCR sequencing covered about 230 trial participants: 207 given two doses of AZD1222 and about 26 given two doses of MenACWY control vaccine. Trial participants were enrolled by age into subgroups of 18-55, 56-69 and 70-plus years, and around 150, 28 and 57 TCR-sequenced participants, respectively, were included in these subgroups.

This sample's time point label indicates: about 28 days (+/-7) after the second vaccine dose. AZD1222 recipients given second doses at about 4 weeks or at about 12 weeks were pooled, since spike-specific TCR depth and breadth were not found to differ between the two schedules. The vaccinee samples were drawn from two UK trials, COV001 and COV002, one of which was a single-blind randomized controlled phase 2/3 trial testing AZD1222 (ChAdOx1 nCoV-19) in healthy adults. For TCRbeta chain sequencing, PBMC samples were collected from trial participants at day 0 and at day 28 after the second dose. Overall study outcomes, separate from this receptor: Vaccine-associated CD4 TCRs spanned the whole spike protein, with dominant responses in regions 160-218 and 743-854. Only five or six AZD1222 recipients were SARS-CoV-2 seropositive at baseline, limiting conclusions about previously exposed vaccinees. No day 14 peak-response samples were available, so repertoires were characterized only after the peak T cell response. The 56-69-year group was small, and its depth increase did not reach significance, likely because of low power. Participants were mostly white British, with more females than males. The authors suggested clonal diversity may have been underestimated. After two AZD1222 doses, both the breadth and the depth of spike-specific TCRs were significantly higher than at day 0 and than in MenACWY recipients. Reportedly, close to half of the unique spike-specific TCRs recognized epitopes lying outside the regions that are mutated in the B.1.351 and B.1.1.7 variants.

The CDR3 regions of human TCRbeta chains were subjected to immunosequencing. In the original analysis: Repertoire TCRs were matched against a reference library of SARS-CoV-2-specific TCRs generated with the MIRA antigen-specificity platform. Breadth was defined as the fraction of unique TCRs that were SARS-CoV-2-associated, and depth was defined as the fraction of total T cells that were SARS-CoV-2-associated. Using the MIRA data, each spike-specific TCR was mapped to the spike region that the TCR reacts to and placed in a CD4 or CD8 class. Log10-transformed breadth and depth values were compared by one-way ANOVA with Sidak's multiple comparisons tests. As stored in TCRdb, this immuneACCESS dataset retains in-frame rearrangements with V and J assigned. A fraction of the clones does not appear; measured against another copy, unresolved V genes explain less than half of the discrepancy, and the remainder lacks a known reason. V, J and clone size are taken as reported in that table, and D and trimming were inferred from the DNA itself. The sample table records about 81,000 clones; about 91% of these occur just once. The ten most abundant clones make up 6.5% to 9.5% of the sample.

The specimen comprised peripheral blood, sampled 28 days after the second AZD1222 dose. The TCR originated in an adult who received the AZD1222 COVID-19 vaccine.

The encoded CDR3 is CASTSGDYNEQFF. The nucleotide sequence reads as follows: TGTGCCAGCACGTCAGGGGACTACAATGAGCAGTTCTTC. The chain is made from TRBV28 and TRBJ2-1, with a weak D call of TRBD1 (6 bases match). V lost 7 bases and J lost 3 bases; the stretch between them is 10 bases long. The CDR3 holds 13 amino acids from the cysteine to the phenylalanine. Only the CDR3 part of the read is kept: 39 bases, read in frame from the first base. The germline V gene yields MDHEN for CDR1 and SYDVKM for CDR2.